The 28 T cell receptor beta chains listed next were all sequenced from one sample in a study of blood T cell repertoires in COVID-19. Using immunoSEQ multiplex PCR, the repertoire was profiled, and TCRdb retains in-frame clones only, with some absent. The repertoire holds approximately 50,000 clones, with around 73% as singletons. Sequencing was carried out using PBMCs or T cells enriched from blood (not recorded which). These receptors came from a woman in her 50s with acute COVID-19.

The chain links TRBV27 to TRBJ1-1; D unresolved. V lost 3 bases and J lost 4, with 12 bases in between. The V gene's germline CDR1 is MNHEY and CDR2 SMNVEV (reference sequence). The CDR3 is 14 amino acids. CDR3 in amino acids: CASSLGGKLTEAFF. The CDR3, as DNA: TGTGCCAGCAGTTTGGGAGGCAAACTCACTGAAGCTTTCTTT.

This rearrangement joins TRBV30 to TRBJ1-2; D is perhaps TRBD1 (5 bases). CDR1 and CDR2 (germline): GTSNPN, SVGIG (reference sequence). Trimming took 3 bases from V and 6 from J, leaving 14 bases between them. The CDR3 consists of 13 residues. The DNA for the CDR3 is TGTGCCTGGAGCCGGGGCTGGGGGGATGGCTACACCTTC. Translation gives CAWSRGWGDGYTF.

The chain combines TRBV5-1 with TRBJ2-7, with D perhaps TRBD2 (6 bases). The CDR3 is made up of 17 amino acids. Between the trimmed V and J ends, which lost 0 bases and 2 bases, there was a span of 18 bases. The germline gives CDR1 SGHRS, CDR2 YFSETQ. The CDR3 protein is CASSLAEVAGKPYEQYF. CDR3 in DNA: TGCGCCAGCAGCTTGGCCGAGGTTGCGGGGAAACCCTACGAGCAGTACTTC.

Here the CDR3 reads CASSGTIDYEQYF. In nucleotides, the CDR3 is TGTGCCAGCAGCGGGACTATTGACTACGAGCAGTACTTC. The chain combines TRBV11-2 with TRBJ2-7, with TRBD2 matching 7 bases. The V gene's germline CDR1 is SGHAT and CDR2 FQNNGV. V shed 5 bases, J shed 3 bases, and the junction held 4 bases outside the gene matches. This CDR3 region has 13 residues.

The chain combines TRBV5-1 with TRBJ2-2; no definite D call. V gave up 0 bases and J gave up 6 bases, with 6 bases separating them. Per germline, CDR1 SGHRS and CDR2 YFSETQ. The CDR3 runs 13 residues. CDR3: CASSLDRAGELFF. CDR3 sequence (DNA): TGCGCCAGCAGCTTGGATCGAGCCGGGGAGCTGTTTTTT.

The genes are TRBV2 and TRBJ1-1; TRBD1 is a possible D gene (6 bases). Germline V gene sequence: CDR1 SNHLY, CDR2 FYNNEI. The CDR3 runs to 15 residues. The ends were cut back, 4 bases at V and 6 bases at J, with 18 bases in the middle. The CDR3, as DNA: TGTGCCAGCAGTGTACTGGCAGGGGTTATTTCTGAAGCTTTCTTT. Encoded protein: CASSVLAGVISEAFF.

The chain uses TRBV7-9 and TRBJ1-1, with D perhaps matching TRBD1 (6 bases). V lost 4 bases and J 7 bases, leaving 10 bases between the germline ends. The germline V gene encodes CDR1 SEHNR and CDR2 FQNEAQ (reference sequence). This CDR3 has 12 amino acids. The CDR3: CASSSDSREAFF. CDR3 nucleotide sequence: TGTGCCAGCAGCTCGGACAGCCGTGAAGCTTTCTTT. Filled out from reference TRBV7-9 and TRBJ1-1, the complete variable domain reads DTGVSQNPRHKITKRGQNVTFRCDPISEHNRLYWYRQTLGQGPEFLTYFQNEAQLEKSRLLSDRFSAERPKGSFSTLEIQRTEQGDSAMYLCASSSDSREAFFGQGTRLTVV.

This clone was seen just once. The CDR3 coding sequence is TGTGCCACCAGCAGAGGGGGAGGCAATCAGCCCCAGCATTTT. It codes for CATSRGGGNQPQHF. V and J are TRBV15 and TRBJ1-5; the D is unclear. The CDR3 covers 14 residues. V was clipped by 1 base and J by 2 bases, with 6 bases between them. Germline V CDR1 and CDR2: LNHNV, YYDKDF (reference sequence).

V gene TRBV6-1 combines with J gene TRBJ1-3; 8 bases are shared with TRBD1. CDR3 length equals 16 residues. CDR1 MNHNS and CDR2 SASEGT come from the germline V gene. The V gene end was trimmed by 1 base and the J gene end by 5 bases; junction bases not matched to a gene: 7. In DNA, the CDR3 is TGTGCCAGCAGTGAAGAGGGGCTCAGGGGGCGAAACACCATATATTTT. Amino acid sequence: CASSEEGLRGRNTIYF.

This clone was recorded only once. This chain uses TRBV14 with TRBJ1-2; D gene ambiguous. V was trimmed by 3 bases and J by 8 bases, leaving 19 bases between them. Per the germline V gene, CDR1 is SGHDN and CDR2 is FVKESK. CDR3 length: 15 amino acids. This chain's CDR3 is CASSHQDVPSGGYTF. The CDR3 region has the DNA TGTGCCAGCAGCCACCAAGACGTACCGTCGGGAGGCTACACCTTC.

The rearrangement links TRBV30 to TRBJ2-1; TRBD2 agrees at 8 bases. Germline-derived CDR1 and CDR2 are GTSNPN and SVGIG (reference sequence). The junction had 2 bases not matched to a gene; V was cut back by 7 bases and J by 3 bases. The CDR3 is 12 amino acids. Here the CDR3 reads CASGGGYNEQFF. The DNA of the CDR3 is TGTGCCTCGGGGGGGGGCTACAATGAGCAGTTCTTC.

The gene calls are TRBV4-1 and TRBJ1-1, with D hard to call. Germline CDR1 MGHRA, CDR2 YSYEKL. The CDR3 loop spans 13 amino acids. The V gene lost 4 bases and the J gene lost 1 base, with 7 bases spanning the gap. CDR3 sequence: CASSPRENTEAFF. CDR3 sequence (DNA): TGCGCCAGCAGCCCGAGAGAGAACACTGAAGCTTTCTTT.

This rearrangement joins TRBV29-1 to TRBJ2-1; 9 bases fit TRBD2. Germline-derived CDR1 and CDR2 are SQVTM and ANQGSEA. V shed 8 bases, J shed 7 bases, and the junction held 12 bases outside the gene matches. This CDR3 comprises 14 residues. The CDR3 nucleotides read TGCAGCCTTCTGAGGGCGGGGGGGATGAATGAGCAGTTCTTC. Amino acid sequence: CSLLRAGGMNEQFF.

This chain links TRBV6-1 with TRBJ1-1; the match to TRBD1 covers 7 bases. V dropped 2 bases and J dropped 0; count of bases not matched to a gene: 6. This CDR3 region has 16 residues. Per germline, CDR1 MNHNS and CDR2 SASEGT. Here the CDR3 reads CASSEHRGQVNTEAFF. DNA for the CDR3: TGTGCCAGCAGTGAACACAGGGGCCAAGTGAACACTGAAGCTTTCTTT.

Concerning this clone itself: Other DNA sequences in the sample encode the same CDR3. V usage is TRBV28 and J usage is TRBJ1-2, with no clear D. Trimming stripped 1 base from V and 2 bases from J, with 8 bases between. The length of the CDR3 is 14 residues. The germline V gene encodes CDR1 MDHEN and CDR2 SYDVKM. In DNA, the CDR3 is TGTGCCAGCAGTTTATTGGCCGGGAACTATGGCTACACCTTC. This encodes CASSLLAGNYGYTF.

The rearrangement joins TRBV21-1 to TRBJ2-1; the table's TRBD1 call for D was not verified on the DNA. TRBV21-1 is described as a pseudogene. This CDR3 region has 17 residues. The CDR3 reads CASSKALAGGTQNEQFF. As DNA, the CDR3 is TGTGCCAGCAGCAAAGCGCTGGCAGGGGGGACACAAAATGAGCAGTTCTTC.

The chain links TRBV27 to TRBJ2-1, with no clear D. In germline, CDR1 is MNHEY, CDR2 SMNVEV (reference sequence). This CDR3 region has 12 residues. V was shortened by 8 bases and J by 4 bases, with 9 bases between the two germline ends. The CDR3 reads CASAANYNEQFF. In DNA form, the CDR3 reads TGTGCCAGCGCGGCCAATTACAATGAGCAGTTCTTC.

The CDR3 nucleotides read TGTGCCAGCAGTATACCGGGACAGGGTAGGACTGAAGCTTTCTTT. Translation gives CASSIPGQGRTEAFF. The J gene is TRBJ1-1, the V gene TRBV25-1; 9 nucleotides agree with TRBD1. Germline CDR1 reads MGHDK; CDR2 reads SYGVNS. The CDR3 totals 15 residues. The J segment lost 5 bases and the V segment lost 5 bases, leaving 9 bases of the junction unmatched. Full variable domain (rest looked up from reference TRBV25-1 and TRBJ1-1): EADIYQTPRYLVIGTGKKITLECSQTMGHDKMYWYQQDPGMELHLIHYSYGVNSTEKGDLSSESTVSRIRTEHFPLTLESARPSHTSQYLCASSIPGQGRTEAFFGQGTRLTVV.

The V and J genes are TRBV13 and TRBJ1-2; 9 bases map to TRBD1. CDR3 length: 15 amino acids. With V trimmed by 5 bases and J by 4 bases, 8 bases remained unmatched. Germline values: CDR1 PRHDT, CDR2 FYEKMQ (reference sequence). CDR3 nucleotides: TGTGCCAGCAGCCCACGGGGACAGGGCGGCTATGGCTACACCTTC. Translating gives CASSPRGQGGYGYTF. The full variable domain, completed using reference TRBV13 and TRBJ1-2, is AAGVIQSPRHLIKEKRETATLKCYPIPRHDTVYWYQQGPGQDPQFLISFYEKMQSDKGSIPDRFSAQQFSDYHSELNMSSLELGDSALYFCASSPRGQGGYGYTFGSGTRLTVV.

The CDR3 DNA reads as TGTGCCAGCAGCTTCGCGGGGGAAAACATTCAGTACTTC. Amino acid sequence: CASSFAGENIQYF. The rearrangement uses TRBV7-2 and TRBJ2-4; 7 nucleotides line up with TRBD2. There are 13 residues in the CDR3. Germline-derived CDR1 and CDR2 are SGHTA and FQGNSA. With 3 bases clipped from V and 5 bases from J, the junction kept 1 base outside the gene matches.

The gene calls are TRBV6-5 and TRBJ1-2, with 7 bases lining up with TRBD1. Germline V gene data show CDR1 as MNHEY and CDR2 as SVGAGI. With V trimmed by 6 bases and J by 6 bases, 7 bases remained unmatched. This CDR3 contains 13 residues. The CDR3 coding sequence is TGTGCCAGCAGCGCGGACAGGTATGATGGCTACACCTTC. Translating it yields CASSADRYDGYTF.

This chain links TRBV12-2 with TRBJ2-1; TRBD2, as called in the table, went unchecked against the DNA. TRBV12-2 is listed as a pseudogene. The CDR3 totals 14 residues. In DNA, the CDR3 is TGTGCAAGTCGCTTAGCGGCAAATCGGGATGAGCAGTTCTTC. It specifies CASRLAANRDEQFF.

DNA for the CDR3: TGTGCCAGCAGCCCCGGGGGGCGAGCCTACGAGCAGTACTTC. Translating gives CASSPGGRAYEQYF. The rearrangement links TRBV9 to TRBJ2-7; D is possibly TRBD2 (7 bases). Germline CDR1 reads SGDLS; CDR2 reads YYNGEE. CDR3 size: 14 residues. Trimming left V 4 bases short and J 2 bases short, with 13 bases between.

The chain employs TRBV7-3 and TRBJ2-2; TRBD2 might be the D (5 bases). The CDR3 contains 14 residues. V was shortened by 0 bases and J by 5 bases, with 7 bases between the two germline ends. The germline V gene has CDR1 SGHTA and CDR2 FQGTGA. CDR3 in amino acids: CASSLTTGTGELFF. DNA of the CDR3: TGTGCCAGCAGCTTAACTACGGGAACCGGGGAGCTGTTTTTT.

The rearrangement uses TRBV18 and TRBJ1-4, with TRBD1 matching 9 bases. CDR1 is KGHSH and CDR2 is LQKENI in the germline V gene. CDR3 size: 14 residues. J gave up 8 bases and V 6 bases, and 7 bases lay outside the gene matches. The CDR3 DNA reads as TGTGCCAGCTCCCAGGGACAGGGTGGCGAAAAACTGTTTTTT. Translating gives CASSQGQGGEKLFF.

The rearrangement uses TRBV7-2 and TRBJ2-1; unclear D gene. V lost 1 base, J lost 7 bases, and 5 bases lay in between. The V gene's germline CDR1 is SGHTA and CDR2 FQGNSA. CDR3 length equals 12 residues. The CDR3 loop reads CASSLGANEQFF. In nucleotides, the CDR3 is TGTGCCAGCAGCTTAGGGGCTAATGAGCAGTTCTTC. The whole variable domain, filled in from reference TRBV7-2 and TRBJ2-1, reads GAGVSQSPSNKVTEKGKDVELRCDPISGHTALYWYRQSLGQGLEFLIYFQGNSAPDKSGLPSDRFSAERTGGSVSTLTIQRTQQEDSAVYLCASSLGANEQFFGPGTRLTVL.

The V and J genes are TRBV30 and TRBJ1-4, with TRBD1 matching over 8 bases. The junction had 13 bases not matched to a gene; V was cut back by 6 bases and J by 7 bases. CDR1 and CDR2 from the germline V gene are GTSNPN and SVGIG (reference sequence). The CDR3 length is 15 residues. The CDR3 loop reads CACTKRQGFSEKLFF. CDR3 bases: TGTGCCTGCACAAAACGACAGGGGTTTTCTGAAAAACTGTTTTTT.

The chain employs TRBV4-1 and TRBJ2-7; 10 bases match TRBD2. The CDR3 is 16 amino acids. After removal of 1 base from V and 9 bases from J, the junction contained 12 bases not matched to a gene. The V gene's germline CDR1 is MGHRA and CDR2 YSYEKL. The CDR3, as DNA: TGCGCCAGCAGCCAAGTTAGCGGGGGGACCTCTACGGGGCAGTACTTC. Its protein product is CASSQVSGGTSTGQYF.